Here is one TCR beta chain with its context. Its target is unknown. The data were produced by immunoSEQ multiplex PCR, yet TCRdb's version contains in-frame clones alone and is incomplete. The sample consists of approximately 62,000 clones, more than 85% of them appearing once. Germline loops: CDR1 SQVTM, CDR2 ANQGSEA. Trimming took off 6 bases at V and 1 base at J, with 12 bases between the two ends. The CDR3 runs to 13 residues. These data originate in a study of OX40 agonist ivuxolimab in advanced cancers. General observations from the study: The study observed clonal expansion of CD4+ and CD8+ blood T cells by week 6 at 0.1 to 3.0 mg/kg.

This clonotype was obtained from an adult with an advanced solid tumor such as melanoma, head and neck, liver or kidney cancer. This chain connects TRBV29-1 to TRBJ1-1; a possible D gene is TRBD1 (6 bases). Here the sequenced sample was CD4+ or CD8+ T cells sorted from blood, taken in a trial of the OX40 agonist ivuxolimab. CDR3 residues: CSVRTVENTEAFF. The CDR3 coding sequence is TGCAGCGTAAGGACAGTCGAGAACACTGAAGCTTTCTTT.